The present entry profiles one T cell receptor beta chain with its context. Its target is not known. V lost 0 bases and J 5 bases, leaving 5 bases between the germline ends. Germline V gene data show CDR1 as MNHEY and CDR2 as SVGAGI. This CDR3 is built from 13 residues. The table came from immunoSEQ multiplex PCR; TCRdb's copy has only in-frame clones and leaves some out. This sample carries roughly 70,000 clones, 80% to 90% of them seen once, and the ten largest clones take approximately 3%. The sample is drawn from a study of OX40 agonist ivuxolimab in advanced cancers. Study as a whole: Intravenous ivuxolimab was administered to patients every 2 weeks at 0.01 to 10 mg/kg. Overall study findings and caveats: At 0.1 to 3.0 mg/kg and by week 6, clonal expansion occurred in CD4+ and CD8+ blood T cells.

The TCR comes from an adult with an advanced solid tumor such as melanoma, head and neck, liver or kidney cancer. The rearrangement joins TRBV6-5 to TRBJ1-5; D ambiguous. The input for sequencing was CD4+ or CD8+ T cells sorted from blood, taken in a trial of the OX40 agonist ivuxolimab. The CDR3 coding sequence is TGTGCCAGCAGTTACTCTCGGGATCAGCCCCAGCATTTT. Translation: CASSYSRDQPQHF.